A selection of T cell receptor beta chains follows, all from one sample in a study of blood T cell repertoires in COVID-19. TCRdb's table, derived via immunoSEQ multiplex PCR, lists solely in-frame clones and lacks some. Of some 530,000 clones listed, approximately 83% are singletons. Input material: peripheral blood. These receptors were obtained from a human donor in a cohort sampled during active COVID-19. CDR3s include the opening cysteine and the closing phenylalanine or tryptophan. A D gene is named only where the DNA matches it firmly. Size tells how often a clone was seen (once, few, many) or the class of an expanded clone, and some rows leave it out.

v_gene: TRBV5-1; j_gene: TRBJ1-1; abundance: once; d_gene: TRBD1; CDR3aa: CASSPGGAGGLYTEAFF; CDR3nt: TGCGCCAGCAGCCCCGGCGGCGCAGGGGGCCTATACACTGAAGCTTTCTTT
v_gene: TRBV12-3/TRBV12-4; j_gene: TRBJ1-2; abundance: few; d_gene: NA; CDR3aa: CASSLDRSYGYTF; CDR3nt: TGTGCCAGCAGTTTGGACAGATCGTATGGCTACACCTTC
v_gene: TRBV18; j_gene: TRBJ2-7; abundance: NA; d_gene: TRBD2; CDR3aa: CASSPKDSSGSPHEQYF; CDR3nt: TGTGCCAGCTCACCGAAAGACTCTAGCGGGAGCCCCCACGAGCAGTACTTC
v_gene: TRBV6-5; j_gene: TRBJ1-5; abundance: once; d_gene: TRBD1; CDR3aa: CASTEGQGKNQPQHF; CDR3nt: TGTGCCAGCACCGAGGGACAGGGGAAGAATCAGCCCCAGCATTTT
v_gene: TRBV15; j_gene: TRBJ2-1; abundance: NA; d_gene: TRBD2; CDR3aa: CATSTRLAGRHNEQFF; CDR3nt: TGTGCCACCAGCACACGACTAGCGGGAAGGCACAATGAGCAGTTCTTC
v_gene: TRBV5-4; j_gene: TRBJ1-1; abundance: NA; d_gene: TRBD1; CDR3aa: CASFNRGRGNTEAFF; CDR3nt: TGTGCCAGCTTTAACAGGGGGCGGGGGAACACTGAAGCTTTCTTT
v_gene: TRBV4-3; j_gene: TRBJ2-3; abundance: NA; d_gene: TRBD2; CDR3aa: CASSQDWSSGRSGDTQYF; CDR3nt: TGCGCCAGCAGCCAAGATTGGTCTAGCGGTAGGAGCGGAGATACGCAGTATTTT
v_gene: TRBV6-6; j_gene: TRBJ2-5; abundance: NA; d_gene: TRBD2; CDR3aa: CASVASGVETQYF; CDR3nt: TGTGCCAGCGTCGCTAGCGGGGTGGAGACCCAGTACTTC
v_gene: TRBV27; j_gene: TRBJ2-2; abundance: NA; d_gene: TRBD2; CDR3aa: CASSPIRGGKIGELFF; CDR3nt: TGTGCCAGCAGTCCGATCCGGGGGGGGAAGATCGGGGAGCTGTTTTTT
v_gene: TRBV24-1; j_gene: TRBJ2-5; abundance: NA; d_gene: NA; CDR3aa: CATSESLGEETQYF; CDR3nt: TGTGCCACCAGTGAAAGTCTAGGAGAAGAGACCCAGTACTTC
v_gene: TRBV25-1; j_gene: TRBJ2-2; abundance: NA; d_gene: TRBD1; CDR3aa: CASSESPGQVYTGELFF; CDR3nt: TGTGCCAGCAGTGAATCTCCGGGACAGGTGTACACCGGGGAGCTGTTTTTT